This TCR beta chain emerged from a study of cytomegalovirus exposure and HLA in healthy donors. Findings of the study overall: Prior analysis indicated that the majority of TCR beta V segments exhibited productivity approximately 87% or approximately 30% of the time. In a later analysis, several top co-occurrence clusters appeared linked to parvovirus B19, influenza, CMV and Epstein-Barr virus. TRBV6-2, TRBV6-3 and some other V segments were unresolvable in 87-base-pair reads.

13 Jbeta primers and 60 Vbeta primers were used for the PCR. TCRdb's copy holds only in-frame clones and misses some; the assay was immunoSEQ multiplex PCR. The data contain about 150,000 clones, just under 65% of them singletons. With 6 bases removed from V and 7 bases from J, the gap between germline ends came to 15 bases. The CDR3 extends over 13 amino acids. Germline-derived CDR1 and CDR2 are SGHTA and FQGTGA. This clone came up a few times. As yet, its antigen is unknown. J is TRBJ1-1 and V is TRBV7-3, with a tentative D call TRBD1 (5 bases). Sequenced material: PBMCs. This clonotype was obtained from a woman aged 60-75 years in good health and CMV-seropositive. Here the CDR3 reads CASRPPGGGEAFF. CDR3 nucleotide sequence: TGTGCCAGCAGACCCCCCGGGGGAGGTGAAGCTTTCTTT. Full variable domain (outside the CDR3, taken from reference TRBV7-3 and TRBJ1-1): GAGVSQTPSNKVTEKGKYVELRCDPISGHTALYWYRQSLGQGPEFLIYFQGTGAADDSGLPNDRFFAVRPEGSVSTLKIQRTERGDSAVYLCASRPPGGGEAFFGQGTRLTVV.